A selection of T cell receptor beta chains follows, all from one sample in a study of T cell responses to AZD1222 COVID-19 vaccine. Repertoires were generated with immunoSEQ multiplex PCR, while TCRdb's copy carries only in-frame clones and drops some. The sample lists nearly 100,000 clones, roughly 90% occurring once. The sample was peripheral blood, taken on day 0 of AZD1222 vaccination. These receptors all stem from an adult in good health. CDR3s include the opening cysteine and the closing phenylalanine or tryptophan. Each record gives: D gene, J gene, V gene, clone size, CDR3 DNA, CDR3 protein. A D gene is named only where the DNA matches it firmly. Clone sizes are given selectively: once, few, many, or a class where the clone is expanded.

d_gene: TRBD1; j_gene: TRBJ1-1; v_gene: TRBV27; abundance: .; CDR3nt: TGTGCCAGCAGGTGGGACAGCTCCAAGGACACTGAAGCTTTCTTT; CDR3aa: CASRWDSSKDTEAFF
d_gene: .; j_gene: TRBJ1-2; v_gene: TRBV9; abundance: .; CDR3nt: TGTGCCAGTGCGGACAGAACTAACTATGGCTACACCTTC; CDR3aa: CASADRTNYGYTF
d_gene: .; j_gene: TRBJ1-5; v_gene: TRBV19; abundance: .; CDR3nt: TGTGCCACCACCGGGACTAGCAATCAGCCCCAGCATTTT; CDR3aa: CATTGTSNQPQHF
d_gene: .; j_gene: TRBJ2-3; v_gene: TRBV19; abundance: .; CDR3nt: TGTGCCAGTAGTGCCCTTATGTACAGTTCTAAGGGACCAGATACGCAGTATTTT; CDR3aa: CASSALMYSSKGPDTQYF
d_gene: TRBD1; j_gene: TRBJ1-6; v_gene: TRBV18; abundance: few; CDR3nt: TGTGCCAGCTCCCCGGACAGGGACAATTCACCCCTCCACTTT; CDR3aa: CASSPDRDNSPLHF
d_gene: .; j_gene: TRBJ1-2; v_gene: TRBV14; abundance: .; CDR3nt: TGTGCCAGCTCACCAAGTCGGGGCCCCTATGGCTACACCTTC; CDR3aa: CASSPSRGPYGYTF
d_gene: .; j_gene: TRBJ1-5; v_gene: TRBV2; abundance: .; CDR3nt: TGTGCCAGCAGTGTATGGTCCGGGACCCCCTTGGATCAGCCCCAGCATTTT; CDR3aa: CASSVWSGTPLDQPQHF
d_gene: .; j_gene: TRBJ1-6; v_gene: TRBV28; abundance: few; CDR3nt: TGTGCCAGCAGTTTAGAGGCGGGCTATTCACCCCTCCACTTT; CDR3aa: CASSLEAGYSPLHF
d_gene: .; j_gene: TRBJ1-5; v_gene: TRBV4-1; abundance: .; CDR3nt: TGCGCCAGCAGCCAAACCGGGACAAGTAATCAGCCCCAGCATTTT; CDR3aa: CASSQTGTSNQPQHF
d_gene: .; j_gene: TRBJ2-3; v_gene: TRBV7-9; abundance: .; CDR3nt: TGTGCCAGCAGCTTGGAACAGGGCGCCGATACGCAGTATTTT; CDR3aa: CASSLEQGADTQYF
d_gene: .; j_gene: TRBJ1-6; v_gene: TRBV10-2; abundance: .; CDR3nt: TGCGCCAGCAGCATGGCAATGGGCAATTCACCCCTCCACTTT; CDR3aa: CASSMAMGNSPLHF
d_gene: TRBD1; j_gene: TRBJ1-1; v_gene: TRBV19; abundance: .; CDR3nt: TGTGCCAGTAGTGCACGGACAGGCGCCAACACTGAAGCTTTCTTT; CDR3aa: CASSARTGANTEAFF
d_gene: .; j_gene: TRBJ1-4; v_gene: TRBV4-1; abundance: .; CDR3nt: TGCGCCAGCAGCCAAGATAGCCCCGGGGGTGAAAAACTGTTTTTT; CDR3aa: CASSQDSPGGEKLFF
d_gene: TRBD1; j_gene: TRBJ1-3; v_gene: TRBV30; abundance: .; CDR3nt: TGTGCCTGGAGAACTCGGACAGGTCAGGAAAACACCATATATTTT; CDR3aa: CAWRTRTGQENTIYF
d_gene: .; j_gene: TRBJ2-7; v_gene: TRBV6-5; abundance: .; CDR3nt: TGTGCCAGCAGTTACTCGGGCACCTCCTACGAGCAGTACTTC; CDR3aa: CASSYSGTSYEQYF
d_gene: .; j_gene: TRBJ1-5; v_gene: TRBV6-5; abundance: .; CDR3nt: TGTGCCAGCAGCGGCGAAGTGGGGAGTCAGCCCCAGCATTTT; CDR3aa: CASSGEVGSQPQHF
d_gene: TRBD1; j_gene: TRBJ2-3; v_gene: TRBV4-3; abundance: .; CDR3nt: TGCGCCAGCAGCGTCTACCGGGACAGATTGATAGATACGCAGTATTTT; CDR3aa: CASSVYRDRLIDTQYF
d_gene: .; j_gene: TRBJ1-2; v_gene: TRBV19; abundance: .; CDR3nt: TGTGCCAGTAGAAGGACGGACCTCCCGAGGGGCTACACCTTC; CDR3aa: CASRRTDLPRGYTF
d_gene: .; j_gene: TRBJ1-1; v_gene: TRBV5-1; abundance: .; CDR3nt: TGCGCCAGCAGCTTGGGGGCGGGGGTCGGCACTGAAGCTTTCTTT; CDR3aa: CASSLGAGVGTEAFF
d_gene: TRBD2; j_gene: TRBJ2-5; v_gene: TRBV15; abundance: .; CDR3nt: TGTGCCACCAGCAGAGTAACCGGGAGGGGGGAGACCCAGTACTTC; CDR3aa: CATSRVTGRGETQYF
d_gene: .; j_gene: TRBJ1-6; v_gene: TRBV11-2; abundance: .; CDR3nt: TGTGCCAGCAGCTTATCAGGGAGAGGAAATTCACCCCTCCACTTT; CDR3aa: CASSLSGRGNSPLHF
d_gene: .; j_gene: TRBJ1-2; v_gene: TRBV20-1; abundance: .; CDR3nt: TGCAGTGCTAGTTCCCTAGCAGGGGTCTACTATGGCTACACCTTC; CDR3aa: CSASSLAGVYYGYTF
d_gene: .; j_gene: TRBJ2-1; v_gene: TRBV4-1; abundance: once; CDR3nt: TGCGCCAGCAGCCAAGATATAGGTAGAAGCTACAATGAGCAGTTCTTC; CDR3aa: CASSQDIGRSYNEQFF
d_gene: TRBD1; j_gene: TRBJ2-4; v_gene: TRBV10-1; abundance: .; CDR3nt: TGCGCCAGCAGGCACCGGGACAGCTCCTTAGCCAAAAACATTCAGTACTTC; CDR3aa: CASRHRDSSLAKNIQYF
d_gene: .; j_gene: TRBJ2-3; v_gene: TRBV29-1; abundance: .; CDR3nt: TGCAGCGTTGGGGCCTTTACCTCCACAGATACGCAGTATTTT; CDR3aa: CSVGAFTSTDTQYF
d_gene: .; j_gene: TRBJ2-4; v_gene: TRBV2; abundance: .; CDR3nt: TGTGCCAGCAGTGACGTCAGAATTGACTCCCTAGCCAAAAACATTCAGTACTTC; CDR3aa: CASSDVRIDSLAKNIQYF
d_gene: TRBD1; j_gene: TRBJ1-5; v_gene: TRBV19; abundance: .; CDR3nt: TGTGCCAGTAGGCAGGGGGGCAGCAATCAGCCCCAGCATTTT; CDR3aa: CASRQGGSNQPQHF
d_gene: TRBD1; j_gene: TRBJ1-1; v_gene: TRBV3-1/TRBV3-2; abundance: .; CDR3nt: TGTGCCAGCAGCCAGAGATCTATGGGACAGGAAGCTTTCTTT; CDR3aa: CASSQRSMGQEAFF
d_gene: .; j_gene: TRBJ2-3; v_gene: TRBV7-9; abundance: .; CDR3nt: TGTGCCAGCGGATCGAGGACCTCTAGCACAGATACGCAGTATTTT; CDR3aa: CASGSRTSSTDTQYF
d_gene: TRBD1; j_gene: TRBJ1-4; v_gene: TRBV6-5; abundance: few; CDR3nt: TGTGCCAGCAGGCACAGGGGGTCTGAAAAACTGTTTTTT; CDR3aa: CASRHRGSEKLFF
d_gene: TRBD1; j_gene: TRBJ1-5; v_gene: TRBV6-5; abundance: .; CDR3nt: TGTGCCAGCAGTTATGGACAGGGGAGAATTGGTCAGCCCCAGCATTTT; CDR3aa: CASSYGQGRIGQPQHF
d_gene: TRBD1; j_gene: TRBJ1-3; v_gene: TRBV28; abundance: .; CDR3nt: TGTGCCAGCAGACTAGACAGGGGTGGTGGAAACACCATATATTTT; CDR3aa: CASRLDRGGGNTIYF
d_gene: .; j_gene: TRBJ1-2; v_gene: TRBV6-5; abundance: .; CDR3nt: TGTGCCAGCAGTTACTCGTATTATGGCTACACCTTC; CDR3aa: CASSYSYYGYTF
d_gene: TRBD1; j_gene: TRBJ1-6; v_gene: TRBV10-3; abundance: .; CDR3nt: TGTGCCATCAGTGGGGGACAGGGCCTTAATAATTCACCCCTCCACTTT; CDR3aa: CAISGGQGLNNSPLHF